This T cell receptor (beta chain) was retrieved from a study of blood T cell repertoires in COVID-19 (dated by TCRdb to the early 2020s). Regarding the study in general: Collaborator samples came from the United States, Italy and Spain and covered acute and convalescent phases of COVID-19. The prospective study material was composed of cDNA or gDNA derived from T cells, B-cell-depleted T cells, or PBMCs. Subjects who had been exposed to COVID-19, were actively infected with it, or had recovered from it provided the deeply sampled blood TCRbeta repertoires that made up the dataset. The repertoires were released in a freely available public database intended as a resource for research on the immune response to SARS-CoV-2. The samples were drawn from the first 160 participants of the ongoing ImmuneRACE study and from under 1,500 subjects provided by 6 global collaborators. A de-identified subject ID, COVID-19 status, age in years and sex were almost always included in the sample metadata. HLA class I and class II types, where available, came from metadata supplied by the sample provider rather than from assay-based typing.

Details on this clone: What this receptor recognizes is not known. No qualities accompany the bases; no much larger clone lies one base away.

Collaborating institutions collected whole blood in K2EDTA tubes following their own protocols. For TCRbeta analysis, collaborator samples were shipped as frozen whole blood, as isolated PBMCs, or as DNA extracted from either sample type. TCRbeta CDR3 regions were amplified from genomic DNA by means of the immunoSEQ Assay, a bias-controlled multiplex PCR. Processing in the source paper ran as follows. Nucleated cell counts per sample were estimated from amplification of reference gene primers within the assay. To quantify the absolute abundance of each unique TCRbeta CDR3 rearrangement, sequence reads were collapsed and filtered. For each sample, productive Simpson clonality was calculated by taking the square root of Simpson's diversity index across productive rearrangements. TCRdb mirrors the immuneACCESS table, restricted to in-frame sequences. Some clones are absent from its copies; in checked studies, under half trace to an unresolved V gene, and the reason for the others is unknown. V and J calls and clone size are those listed in that table; D and trimming were worked out from the DNA. In all, the sample holds 150,000 to 200,000 clones, and approximately 80% of those were seen once. Roughly 6.3% of the sample is taken by the ten largest.

Results and caveats for the whole study, not just this receptor: Clinical and demographic metadata were provided uncurated, with the amount varying by source and participant.

V was cut back by 0 bases and J by 3 bases, leaving a gap of 4 bases between them. The CDR3, cysteine through phenylalanine, is 13 amino acids long. Only the CDR3 DNA is retained, 39 bases long and in frame from the first base. The germline V gene supplies CDR1 SGDLS and CDR2 YYNGEE. The source is a human donor in a cohort sampled during active COVID-19. Sequenced material: peripheral blood. The V and J genes are TRBV9 and TRBJ2-1; no D gene can be assigned with confidence. The bases read TGTGCCAGCAGCGTAGCTTACTACAATGAGCAGTTCTTC. Translation gives CASSVAYYNEQFF. The full variable domain, with segments outside the CDR3 supplied by the reference TRBV9 and TRBJ2-1 proteins, appears as DSGVTQTPKHLITATGQRVTLRCSPRSGDLSVYWYQQSLDQGLQFLIQYYNGEERAKGNILERFSAQQFPDLHSELNLSSLELGDSALYFCASSVAYYNEQFFGPGTRLTVL.